These T cell receptor beta chains were read from a single sample in a study of blood T cell repertoires in COVID-19. Only in-frame clones appear in the TCRdb table, and some are missing; sequencing was by immunoSEQ multiplex PCR. In the table there are 130,000 or so clones, around nine tenths of which are singletons. Sequenced sample: peripheral blood. The receptors shown here come from a man in his 70s with active COVID-19. Both conserved end residues are part of each CDR3. A D gene is named only where the DNA matches it firmly. Some rows mark clone size as missing; the rest say once, few, many or name a class of expanded clone.

size	V	D	J	CDR3	DNA
.	TRBV24-1	TRBD1	TRBJ2-5	CATSGGTGIQETQYF	TGTGCCACCAGTGGGGGGACAGGGATCCAAGAGACCCAGTACTTC
.	TRBV10-3	TRBD2	TRBJ2-3	CAISPSGRVDTQYF	TGTGCCATCAGCCCCAGCGGGAGAGTCGATACGCAGTATTTT
.	TRBV28	TRBD2	TRBJ2-6	CASKAGEPPSGANVLTF	TGTGCCAGCAAAGCGGGAGAGCCACCCTCTGGGGCCAACGTCCTGACTTTC
.	TRBV5-1	.	TRBJ1-1	CASSLEPFTEAFF	TGCGCCAGCAGCTTGGAGCCTTTCACTGAAGCTTTCTTT
.	TRBV4-1	.	TRBJ2-7	CASSPIQGSEQYF	TGCGCCAGCAGCCCAATACAGGGCAGCGAGCAGTACTTC
few	TRBV6-5	TRBD1	TRBJ1-2	CASSYENRGSYTF	TGTGCCAGCAGTTACGAGAACAGGGGAAGCTACACCTTC
.	TRBV4-1	TRBD2	TRBJ2-2	CASSQESGKNTGELFF	TGCGCCAGCAGCCAGGAAAGCGGGAAGAACACCGGGGAGCTGTTTTTT
.	TRBV7-3	.	TRBJ2-1	CASSLGPYSSMRNEQFF	TGTGCCAGCAGCTTAGGCCCCTACTCTTCCATGAGGAATGAGCAGTTCTTC
.	TRBV7-2	TRBD2	TRBJ2-7	CASSFLAGGDEQYF	TGTGCCAGCAGCTTTCTAGCGGGAGGGGACGAGCAGTACTTC
.	TRBV24-1	.	TRBJ2-3	CATSDWDFDTQYF	TGTGCCACCAGTGATTGGGACTTTGATACGCAGTATTTT
once	TRBV2	.	TRBJ2-5	CASRGGLELETQYF	TGTGCCAGCAGGGGCGGGCTAGAGCTGGAGACCCAGTACTTC
.	TRBV11-2	TRBD2	TRBJ2-1	CASSRGVGSGSWQQFF	TGTGCCAGCAGCCGGGGGGTGGGTAGCGGGAGTTGGCAGCAGTTCTTC
.	TRBV5-5	.	TRBJ1-3	CASSLGQSFSGNTIYF	TGTGCCAGCAGCTTGGGACAGAGCTTCTCTGGAAACACCATATATTTT
few	TRBV4-1	TRBD2	TRBJ2-5	CASSQDLGLAGIGTQYF	TGCGCCAGCAGCCAAGATCTAGGACTAGCGGGAATAGGGACCCAGTACTTC
.	TRBV28	TRBD1	TRBJ2-3	CASSLYRGQGDTQYF	TGTGCCAGCAGCCTCTACAGGGGGCAAGGAGATACGCAGTATTTT
.	TRBV5-1	.	TRBJ2-7	CASSPFAGIGEQYF	TGCGCCAGCAGCCCGTTCGCGGGGATTGGCGAGCAGTACTTC
.	TRBV3-1/TRBV3-2	.	TRBJ1-1	CASSQDLGVLNTEAFF	TGTGCCAGCAGCCAAGATCTAGGAGTCTTGAACACTGAAGCTTTCTTT
.	TRBV7-2	TRBD2	TRBJ2-2	CASSLELAIGTGELFF	TGTGCCAGCAGCTTAGAACTAGCGATTGGCACCGGGGAGCTGTTTTTT
.	TRBV7-2	.	TRBJ2-5	CASSKGVQETQYF	TGTGCCAGCAGCAAGGGGGTCCAAGAGACCCAGTACTTC
.	TRBV4-1	TRBD2	TRBJ2-1	CASSQAWTSGYNEQFF	TGCGCCAGCAGCCAAGCCTGGACTAGCGGCTACAATGAGCAGTTCTTC
.	TRBV5-1	TRBD2	TRBJ2-5	CASSLQLAGGARTQYF	TGCGCCAGCAGCCTCCAACTAGCGGGAGGGGCAAGGACCCAGTACTTC
.	TRBV2	.	TRBJ1-5	CASGRLNSNQPQHF	TGTGCCAGCGGTCGACTTAATAGCAATCAGCCCCAGCATTTT
.	TRBV28	.	TRBJ1-1	CASSERLTEAFF	TGTGCCAGCAGCGAAAGACTGACCGAAGCTTTCTTT
once	TRBV2	.	TRBJ1-1	CASSESVRSTEAFF	TGTGCCAGCAGTGAAAGTGTCCGTAGTACTGAAGCTTTCTTT
.	TRBV5-1	.	TRBJ2-1	CASSLGLADEQFF	TGCGCCAGCAGCTTGGGCCTAGCCGATGAGCAGTTCTTC
.	TRBV9	.	TRBJ2-1	CASSSRNRNEQFF	TGTGCCAGCAGTTCCCGAAATCGGAATGAGCAGTTCTTC
.	TRBV28	.	TRBJ2-7	CASRSASPSYEQYF	TGTGCCTCCCGGTCGGCTAGCCCCTCCTACGAGCAGTACTTC
.	TRBV15	TRBD2	TRBJ2-5	CATSREVGRSGGPLETQYF	TGTGCCACCAGCAGAGAAGTTGGGAGGAGCGGGGGGCCCCTAGAGACCCAGTACTTC
.	TRBV12-3/TRBV12-4	.	TRBJ2-3	CASSPQDTQYF	TGTGCCAGCAGTCCCCAAGATACGCAGTATTTT
.	TRBV5-1	.	TRBJ1-1	CASSFDSGRTEAFF	TGCGCCAGCAGCTTCGACAGCGGGAGGACTGAAGCTTTCTTT
.	TRBV6-1	.	TRBJ1-5	CASSEGSRTSNQPQHF	TGTGCCAGCAGTGAAGGGAGTCGTACTAGCAATCAGCCCCAGCATTTT